The following is a TCR beta chain sequence with its context. This entry belongs to a study of blood T cell repertoires in COVID-19. Whole-study context: Collection of acute and convalescent COVID-19 samples took place in the United States, Italy and Spain. T cells, B-cell-depleted T cells, or PBMCs supplied cDNA or gDNA.

Assay used: immunoSEQ multiplex PCR; TCRdb lists only in-frame clones, some missing. The profile shows approximately 210,000 clones, over 75% of them singletons. Germline V gene sequence: CDR1 MDHEN, CDR2 SYDVKM. Germline trimming cut 3 bases from V and 3 bases from J; bases unmatched to any gene: 5. The CDR3 totals 14 residues. This clonotype was sampled from a human donor in a cohort sampled during active COVID-19. This chain connects TRBV28 to TRBJ2-7; TRBD2 agrees at 7 bases. Input material: peripheral blood. As DNA, the CDR3 is TGTGCCAGCAGTTTTAGACTAGCTCGCTACGAGCAGTACTTC. It translates to CASSFRLARYEQYF.